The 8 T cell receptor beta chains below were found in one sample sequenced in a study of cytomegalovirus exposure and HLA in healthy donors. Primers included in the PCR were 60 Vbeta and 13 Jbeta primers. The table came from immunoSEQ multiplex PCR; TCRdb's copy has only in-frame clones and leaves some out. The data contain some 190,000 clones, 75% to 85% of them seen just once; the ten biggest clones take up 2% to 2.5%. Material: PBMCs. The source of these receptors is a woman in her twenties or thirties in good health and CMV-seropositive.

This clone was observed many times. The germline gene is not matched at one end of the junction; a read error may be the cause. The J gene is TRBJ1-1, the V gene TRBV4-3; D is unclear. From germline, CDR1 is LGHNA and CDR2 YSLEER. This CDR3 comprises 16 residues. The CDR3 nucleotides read TGCGCCAGCGGCCATAGGTCTCGGTGGAGAAACACTGAAGCTTTCTTT. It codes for CASGHRSRWRNTEAFF.

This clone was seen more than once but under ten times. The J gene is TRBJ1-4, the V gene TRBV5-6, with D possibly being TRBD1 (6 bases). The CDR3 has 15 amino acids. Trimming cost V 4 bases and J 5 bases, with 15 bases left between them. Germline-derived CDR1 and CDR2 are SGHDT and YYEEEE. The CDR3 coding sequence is TGTGCCAGCAGCCCACAGGGACGGGACAATGAAAAACTGTTTTTT. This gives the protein CASSPQGRDNEKLFF.

CDR3: CASSGFRDRGVNEQFF. The CDR3 DNA is TGCGCCAGCAGTGGGTTCCGGGACAGGGGGGTCAATGAGCAGTTCTTC. This chain connects TRBV10-1 to TRBJ2-1; 11 bases align to TRBD1. Germline-derived CDR1 and CDR2 are WNHNN and SYGVQD (reference sequence). V was pared by 4 bases and J by 6 bases, with 8 bases of the junction left unmatched. CDR3 length: 16 residues.

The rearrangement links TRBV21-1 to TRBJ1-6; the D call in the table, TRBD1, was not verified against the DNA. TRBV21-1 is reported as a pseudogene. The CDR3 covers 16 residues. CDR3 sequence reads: CASSYTPRDSNSPLHF. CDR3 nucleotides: TGTGCCAGCAGTTATACCCCTCGGGACAGTAATTCACCCCTCCACTTT.

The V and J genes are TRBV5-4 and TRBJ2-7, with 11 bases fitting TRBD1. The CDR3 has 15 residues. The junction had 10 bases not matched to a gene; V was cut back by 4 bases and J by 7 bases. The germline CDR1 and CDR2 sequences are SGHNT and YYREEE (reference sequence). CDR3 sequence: CASSTADRGLYEQYF. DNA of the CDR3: TGTGCCAGCAGCACCGCGGACAGGGGGCTTTATGAGCAGTACTTC.

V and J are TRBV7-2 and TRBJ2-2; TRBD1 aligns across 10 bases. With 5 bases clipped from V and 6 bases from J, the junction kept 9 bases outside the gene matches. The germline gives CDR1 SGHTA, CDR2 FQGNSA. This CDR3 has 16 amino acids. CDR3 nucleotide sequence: TGTGCCAGCAGCCCGGGTCCCGGGACAGGGGCCGGGGAGCTGTTTTTT. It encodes CASSPGPGTGAGELFF.

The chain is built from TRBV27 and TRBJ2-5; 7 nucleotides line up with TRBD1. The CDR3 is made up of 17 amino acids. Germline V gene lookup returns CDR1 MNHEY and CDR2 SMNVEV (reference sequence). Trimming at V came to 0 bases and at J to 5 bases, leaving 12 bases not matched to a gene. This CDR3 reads CASSLSSTGAPKETQYF. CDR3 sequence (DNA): TGTGCCAGCAGTTTATCCTCTACAGGGGCTCCGAAGGAGACCCAGTACTTC.

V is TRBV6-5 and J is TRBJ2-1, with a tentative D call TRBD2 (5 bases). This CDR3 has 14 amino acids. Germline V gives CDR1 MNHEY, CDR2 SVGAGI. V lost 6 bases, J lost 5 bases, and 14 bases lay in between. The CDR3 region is CASRTSLGDNEQFF. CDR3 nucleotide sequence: TGTGCCAGCAGGACCTCCCTGGGAGACAATGAGCAGTTCTTC.